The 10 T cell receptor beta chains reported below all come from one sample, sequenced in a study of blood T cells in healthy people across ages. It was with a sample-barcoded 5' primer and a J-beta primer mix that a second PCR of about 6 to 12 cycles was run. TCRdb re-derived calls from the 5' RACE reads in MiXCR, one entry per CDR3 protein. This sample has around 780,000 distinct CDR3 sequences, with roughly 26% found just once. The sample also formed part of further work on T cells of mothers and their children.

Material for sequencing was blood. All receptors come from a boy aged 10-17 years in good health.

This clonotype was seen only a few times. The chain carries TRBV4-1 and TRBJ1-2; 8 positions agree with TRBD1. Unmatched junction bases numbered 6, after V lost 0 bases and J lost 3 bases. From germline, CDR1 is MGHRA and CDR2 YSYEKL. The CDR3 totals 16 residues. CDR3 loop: CASSQERTGQYYGYTF. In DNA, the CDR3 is TGCGCCAGCAGCCAAGAGCGGACAGGGCAGTACTATGGCTACACCTTC.

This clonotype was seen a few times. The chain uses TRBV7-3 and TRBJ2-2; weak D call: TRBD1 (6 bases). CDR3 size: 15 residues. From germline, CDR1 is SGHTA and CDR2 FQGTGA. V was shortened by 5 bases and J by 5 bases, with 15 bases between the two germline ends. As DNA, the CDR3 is TGTGCCAGCAGCCCTCTTCCGACAGGAACCGGGGAGCTGTTTTTT. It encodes CASSPLPTGTGELFF.

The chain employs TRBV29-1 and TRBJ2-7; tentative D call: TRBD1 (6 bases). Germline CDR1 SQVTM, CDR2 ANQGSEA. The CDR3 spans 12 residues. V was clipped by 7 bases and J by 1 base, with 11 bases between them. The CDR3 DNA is TGCAGCGCTCGGGACAAGTCCTACGAGCAGTACTTC. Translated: CSARDKSYEQYF.

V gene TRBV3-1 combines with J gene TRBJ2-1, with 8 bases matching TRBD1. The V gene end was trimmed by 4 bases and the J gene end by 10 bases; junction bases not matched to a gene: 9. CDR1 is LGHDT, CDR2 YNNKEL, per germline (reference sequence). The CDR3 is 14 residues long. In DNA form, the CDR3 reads TGTGCCAGCAGCCCCCCCCTGGACAGGGAAGAGCAGTTCTTC. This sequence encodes CASSPPLDREEQFF.

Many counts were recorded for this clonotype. CDR3 residues: CSVQRGVQETQYF. The CDR3 region has the DNA TGCAGCGTTCAGCGGGGGGTTCAAGAGACCCAGTACTTC. V usage is TRBV29-1 and J usage is TRBJ2-5; 9 bases map to TRBD2. The germline V gene encodes CDR1 SQVTM and CDR2 ANQGSEA. The CDR3 is made up of 13 amino acids. The V and J ends lost 5 bases and 2 bases, in that order; junction bases with no gene match: 3.

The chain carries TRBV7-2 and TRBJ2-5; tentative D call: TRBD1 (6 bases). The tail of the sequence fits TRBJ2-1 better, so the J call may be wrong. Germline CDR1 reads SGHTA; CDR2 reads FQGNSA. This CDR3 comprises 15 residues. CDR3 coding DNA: TGTGCCAGCAGCTTAGTTGGGGGCCTCTACAATGAGCAGTTCTTC. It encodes CASSLVGGLYNEQFF.

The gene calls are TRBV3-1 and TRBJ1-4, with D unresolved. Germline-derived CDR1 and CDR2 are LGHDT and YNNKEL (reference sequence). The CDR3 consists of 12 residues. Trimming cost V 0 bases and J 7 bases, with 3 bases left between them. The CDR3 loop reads CASSQDPEKLFF. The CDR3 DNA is TGTGCCAGCAGCCAAGATCCTGAAAAACTGTTTTTT.

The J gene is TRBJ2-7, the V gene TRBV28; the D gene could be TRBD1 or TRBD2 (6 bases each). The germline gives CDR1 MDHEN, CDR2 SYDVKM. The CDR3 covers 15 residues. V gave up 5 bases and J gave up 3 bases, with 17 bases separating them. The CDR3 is CASSQGGRTRYEQYF. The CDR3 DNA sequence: TGTGCCAGCAGTCAAGGGGGGCGGACTCGCTACGAGCAGTACTTC.

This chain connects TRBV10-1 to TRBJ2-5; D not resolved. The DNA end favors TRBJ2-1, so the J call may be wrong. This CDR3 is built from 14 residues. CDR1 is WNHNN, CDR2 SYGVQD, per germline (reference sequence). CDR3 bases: TGCGCCAGCAGTGAAGGGCCCCCCTACAATGAGCAGTTCTTC. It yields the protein CASSEGPPYNEQFF.

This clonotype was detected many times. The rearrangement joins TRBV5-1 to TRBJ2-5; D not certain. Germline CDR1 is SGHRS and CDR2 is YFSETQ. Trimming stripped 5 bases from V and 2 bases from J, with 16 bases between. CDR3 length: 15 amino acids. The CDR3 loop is CASRYRSRIQETQYF. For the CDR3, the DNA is TGCGCCAGCAGGTATCGGTCGAGAATACAAGAGACCCAGTACTTC.